This TCR beta chain came from a study of blood T cells in healthy people across ages. V lost 6 bases and J 3 bases, leaving 12 bases between the germline ends. From germline, CDR1 is SQVTM and CDR2 ANQGSEA. This CDR3 comprises 13 residues. A second PCR, run for roughly 7 to 11 cycles, used a sample-barcoded 5' primer plus a J-beta primer mix. A template-switch adaptor that had 12 random nucleotides put a tag on each cDNA molecule. In TCRdb, the 5' RACE reads were re-called with MiXCR into one record per CDR3 protein. The sample shows about 1.8 million distinct CDR3 sequences, around 48% of them seen only once. PBMCs, at least 6.5 million per sample, were isolated.

Specimen: blood. V gene TRBV29-1 combines with J gene TRBJ1-5, with D possibly being TRBD1 (5 bases). The sequence was obtained from a woman aged 40-49 years in good health. In DNA form, the CDR3 reads TGCAGCGTCTTAACAGGTTCCAATCAGCCCCAGCATTTT. It codes for CSVLTGSNQPQHF.